One sample yielded the 21 T cell receptor beta chains listed below, sequenced in a study of CD8 T cells in ankylosing spondylitis. TCRdb re-analysed the 5' RACE reads in MiXCR, keeping a single row per CDR3 protein. The sample holds roughly 190,000 distinct CDR3 sequences, roughly 12% seen once. The sample comprised blood, either unsorted or a sorted T cell fraction (not recorded which). The receptors come from a male donor with ankylosing spondylitis or in good health (not recorded which).

In this sample, this clonotype turned up many times. The chain uses TRBV4-1 and TRBJ2-7, with a weak D call TRBD1 (5 bases). The CDR3 has 14 residues. The ends were cut back, 1 base at V and 3 bases at J, with 10 bases in the middle. Germline V gene lookup returns CDR1 MGHRA and CDR2 YSYEKL. The CDR3 is CASSQGTSFYEQYF. DNA of the CDR3: TGCGCCAGCAGCCAAGGGACATCGTTCTACGAGCAGTACTTC.

V and J are TRBV4-1 and TRBJ2-3; 8 bases are shared with TRBD1. V lost 4 bases to trimming and J lost 2 bases; unmatched junction nucleotides: 5. Germline-derived CDR1 and CDR2 are MGHRA and YSYEKL. The CDR3 contains 15 residues. CDR3 sequence reads: CASSPGQGSTDTQYF. As DNA, the CDR3 is TGCGCCAGCAGCCCCGGACAGGGATCCACAGATACGCAGTATTTT.

This chain connects TRBV19 to TRBJ1-1, with D tentatively TRBD1 (6 bases). This CDR3 spans 14 amino acids. The V gene's germline CDR1 is LNHDA and CDR2 SQIVND (reference sequence). The V gene lost 7 bases and the J gene lost 1 base, with 13 bases spanning the gap. CDR3 DNA sequence: TGTGCCAGTACGTGGGGCAGGGGGAACACTGAAGCTTTCTTT. Protein: CASTWGRGNTEAFF. The whole variable domain, filled in from reference TRBV19 and TRBJ1-1, reads DGGITQSPKYLFRKEGQNVTLSCEQNLNHDAMYWYRQDPGQGLRLIYYSQIVNDFQKGDIAEGYSVSREKKESFPLTVTSAQKNPTAFYLCASTWGRGNTEAFFGQGTRLTVV.

This clonotype was seen a handful of times. The chain joins TRBV4-1 to TRBJ2-7; a weak D match, TRBD2 (5 bases). The ends were cut back, 4 bases at V and 0 bases at J, with 10 bases in the middle. CDR3 size: 14 residues. CDR1 is MGHRA, CDR2 YSYEKL, per germline. CDR3 sequence reads: CASSRGPFSYEQYF. The CDR3, as DNA: TGCGCCAGCAGCCGCGGGCCTTTCTCCTACGAGCAGTACTTC.

The chain combines TRBV25-1 with TRBJ2-1; D gene uncertain. Trimming shortened V by 0 bases and J by 2 bases, and 2 bases separated the two germline ends. This CDR3 spans 13 amino acids. Looked up from germline, CDR1 is MGHDK and CDR2 is SYGVNS. DNA of the CDR3: TGTGCCAGCAGTGAATATCCCTACAATGAGCAGTTCTTC. As protein: CASSEYPYNEQFF.

This chain links TRBV7-9 with TRBJ1-5; possibly TRBD1 for D (5 bases). Germline V gene data show CDR1 as SEHNR and CDR2 as FQNEAQ (reference sequence). The CDR3 length is 14 residues. The V end lost 4 bases, the J end lost 5 bases, and 12 bases lay between the germline ends. CDR3 DNA sequence: TGTGCCAGCAGCTCCGGGGGATCGGATCAGCCCCAGCATTTT. This encodes CASSSGGSDQPQHF.

This clonotype was counted between two and nine times. V and J are TRBV20-1 and TRBJ2-7, with no clear D. V lost 6 bases and J lost 2, with 14 bases in between. CDR1 is DFQATT, CDR2 SNEGSKA, per germline (reference sequence). The length of the CDR3 is 13 residues. The CDR3 DNA follows: TGCAGTGCAATTGACACCTTCACCTACGAGCAGTACTTC. Translation gives CSAIDTFTYEQYF.

This clonotype was counted many times. J is TRBJ1-2 and V is TRBV12-3 or TRBV12-4; a weak D match, TRBD1 (5 bases). V gave up 7 bases and J gave up 8 bases, with 17 bases separating them. The CDR3 consists of 13 residues. This CDR3 reads CASTRGGVWGYTF. The CDR3 DNA reads TGTGCCAGCACCCGTGGGGGGGTCTGGGGCTACACCTTC.

This clonotype appeared many times. V is TRBV29-1 and J is TRBJ2-7; D unresolved. From germline, CDR1 is SQVTM and CDR2 ANQGSEA. Trimming left V 6 bases short and J 2 bases short, with 8 bases between. The CDR3 totals 11 residues. CDR3 sequence (DNA): TGCAGCGTAGGCCTTCCCTACGAGCAGTACTTC. Translated, it gives CSVGLPYEQYF.

In this sample, this clonotype turned up a few times. The chain is built from TRBV4-1 and TRBJ2-7; D may be TRBD1 (6 bases). Germline CDR1 MGHRA, CDR2 YSYEKL. Trimming removed 4 bases at V and 3 bases at J, with 10 bases between. The CDR3 consists of 13 residues. CDR3 coding DNA: TGCGCCAGCAGCCGCGAGGACAGCTACGAGCAGTACTTC. Translating gives CASSREDSYEQYF.

Many counts were recorded for this clonotype. The chain uses TRBV9 and TRBJ2-2; TRBD2 agrees at 11 bases. The ends lost 0 bases at V and 5 bases at J; junction bases unmatched: 0. This CDR3 has 15 amino acids. CDR1 and CDR2 (germline): SGDLS, YYNGEE. As DNA, the CDR3 is TGTGCCAGCAGCGTAGGACTAGCGGGAACCGGGGAGCTGTTTTTT. Translation gives CASSVGLAGTGELFF.

This clonotype was seen at least ten times. The chain has TRBV5-1 and TRBJ2-2, with a possible D match to TRBD1 (6 bases). Trimming pared 2 bases from V and 4 bases from J, leaving 12 bases between. The germline CDR1 and CDR2 sequences are SGHRS and YFSETQ. This CDR3 is 15 amino acids long. In DNA, the CDR3 is TGCGCCAGCAGCTTAGGGACATCGACCACCGGGGAGCTGTTTTTT. Its translation: CASSLGTSTTGELFF.

The genes are TRBV5-6 and TRBJ2-7; TRBD1 is a possible D gene (6 bases). The germline V gene encodes CDR1 SGHDT and CDR2 YYEEEE. The ends were cut back, 6 bases at V and 3 bases at J, with 37 bases in the middle. This CDR3 has 21 amino acids. CDR3 in DNA: TGTGCCAGCATTTGCAGCTTGAGGGCGTTAAGGAGGACAGCTGTTGTCTACGAGCAGTACTTC. Protein: CASICSLRALRRTAVVYEQYF. The full variable domain, rest sourced from reference TRBV5-6 and TRBJ2-7, is DAGVTQSPTHLIKTRGQQVTLRCSPKSGHDTVSWYQQALGQGPQFIFQYYEEEERQRGNFPDRFSGHQFPNYSSELNVNALLLGDSALYLCASICSLRALRRTAVVYEQYFGPGTRLTVT.

The rearrangement links TRBV12-3 or TRBV12-4 to TRBJ2-2; 7 positions agree with TRBD1. The CDR3 runs 15 residues. V was clipped by 5 bases and J by 3 bases; unmatched bases: 6. The CDR3: CASSTTGEYTGELFF. In DNA, the CDR3 is TGTGCCAGCAGTACTACAGGGGAATACACCGGGGAGCTGTTTTTT.

This chain links TRBV15 with TRBJ2-1; the D gene is possibly TRBD2 (5 bases). Germline V CDR1 and CDR2: LNHNV, YYDKDF (reference sequence). The V and J ends lost 0 bases and 8 bases respectively, with 17 bases between them. The CDR3 length is 16 residues. CDR3 sequence (DNA): TGTGCCACCAGCAGAGAAGGACTCCCCCCTCGGGATGAGCAGTTCTTC. The encoded protein is CATSREGLPPRDEQFF.

This clonotype was observed at least ten times. V gene TRBV29-1 combines with J gene TRBJ2-3, with D possibly matching TRBD2 (5 bases). This CDR3 region has 13 residues. The V end was cut by 0 bases, the J end by 8 bases, with 12 bases between. Per germline, CDR1 SQVTM and CDR2 ANQGSEA. CDR3: CSVEEDLEGTQYF. The CDR3 region has the DNA TGCAGCGTTGAAGAGGACCTTGAGGGTACGCAGTATTTT.

The chain recombines TRBV10-3 with TRBJ2-7, with TRBD1 as a possible D gene (6 bases). The CDR3 spans 15 residues. The germline V and J ends were trimmed by 0 bases and 3 bases, with 12 bases remaining between them. Germline V gene lookup returns CDR1 ENHRY and CDR2 SYGVKD. The CDR3 bases are TGTGCCATCAGTGAGTCATCGGGACAACTCTACGAGCAGTACTTC. Amino acids: CAISESSGQLYEQYF.

This clonotype was seen more than once but under ten times. At one boundary the junction diverges from the germline segment, which might be a read error. This chain connects TRBV4-1 to TRBJ2-7; 13 bases are a match to TRBD2. The germline V gene has CDR1 MGHRA and CDR2 YSYEKL. This CDR3 has 16 residues. CDR3 loop: CASSQGLAGASYEQYF. CDR3 nucleotides: TGCGCCAGCAGTCAAGGACTAGCGGGAGCTTCCTACGAGCAGTACTTC.

This clonotype was seen ten or more times. This chain joins TRBV29-1 and TRBJ2-7; tentative D call: TRBD2 (7 bases). Deletions cut 3 bases from V and 5 bases from J, with 17 bases between. The length of the CDR3 is 14 residues. Germline lookup yields CDR1 SQVTM and CDR2 ANQGSEA. For the CDR3, the DNA is TGCAGCGTTGACGAAGGGGGAGGGCCCGACGAGCAGTACTTC. This encodes CSVDEGGGPDEQYF.

The V call is TRBV5-1, the J call TRBJ2-5, with TRBD1 matching 7 bases. Germline CDR1 SGHRS, CDR2 YFSETQ. This CDR3 spans 15 amino acids. V was clipped by 0 bases and J by 0 bases; unmatched bases: 2. The CDR3, as DNA: TGCGCCAGCAGCTTGGCGGACAGGTACCAAGAGACCCAGTACTTC. Its protein is CASSLADRYQETQYF.

This clonotype was seen a few times. V and J are TRBV28 and TRBJ1-5, with no clear D. The germline CDR1 and CDR2 sequences are MDHEN and SYDVKM. The CDR3 has 11 amino acids. With 6 bases removed from V and 2 bases from J, the gap between germline ends came to 2 bases. The CDR3 DNA follows: TGTGCCAGCAGCGGCAATCAGCCCCAGCATTTT. This translates into CASSGNQPQHF.